These 20 T cell receptor beta chains were sequenced from one sample in a study of blood T cell repertoires in COVID-19. Method: immunoSEQ multiplex PCR; TCRdb's copy keeps in-frame clones and lacks some. The sample lists roughly 450,000 clones, less than 95% seen once, with approximately 0.55% in the top ten. The specimen sequenced was PBMCs or T cells enriched from blood (not recorded which). The receptors shown here come from a man between 18 and 35 years old who had recovered from COVID-19.

This chain links TRBV28 with TRBJ1-1; 7 bases fit TRBD1. Germline assignment: CDR1 MDHEN and CDR2 SYDVKM. Germline trimming cut 6 bases from V and 3 bases from J; bases unmatched to any gene: 10. The CDR3 covers 15 residues. The CDR3 loop reads CASREMTGLYTEAFF. In DNA form, the CDR3 reads TGTGCCAGCAGGGAAATGACAGGGTTATACACTGAAGCTTTCTTT.

This chain uses TRBV9 with TRBJ1-1; tentatively, D is TRBD1 (5 bases). This CDR3 contains 14 residues. Germline lookup yields CDR1 SGDLS and CDR2 YYNGEE. Trimming cost V 5 bases and J 1 base, with 12 bases left between them. The CDR3 sequence is CASRPSGRNTEAFF. The CDR3, as DNA: TGTGCCAGCAGGCCTTCAGGGCGGAACACTGAAGCTTTCTTT.

The chain combines TRBV28 with TRBJ1-2, with TRBD1 matching over 10 bases. Trimming at V came to 2 bases and at J to 4 bases, leaving 4 bases not matched to a gene. Germline lookup yields CDR1 MDHEN and CDR2 SYDVKM. The CDR3 sequence is 15 residues long. CDR3 sequence: CASSLAGQGFYGYTF. In DNA, the CDR3 is TGTGCCAGCAGTTTAGCGGGACAGGGGTTCTATGGCTACACCTTC.

V is TRBV29-1 and J is TRBJ2-5, with TRBD2 matching 7 bases. CDR1 SQVTM and CDR2 ANQGSEA come from the germline V gene. Germline trimming cut 6 bases from V and 4 bases from J; bases unmatched to any gene: 17. This CDR3 spans 16 amino acids. Written as DNA, the CDR3 is TGCAGCGTGGCGGGGGAGTTGGGTTTGGCTGTAGAGACCCAGTACTTC. Translated, it gives CSVAGELGLAVETQYF.

This chain uses TRBV19 with TRBJ1-6; 9 bases fit TRBD1. CDR1 LNHDA and CDR2 SQIVND come from the germline V gene (reference sequence). Germline trimming cut 4 bases from V and 8 bases from J; bases unmatched to any gene: 6. The CDR3 consists of 15 residues. The CDR3 bases are TGTGCCAGTAGTAGCGGACAGGGGACGGATTCACCCCTCCACTTT. It yields the protein CASSSGQGTDSPLHF.

The chain employs TRBV6-6 and TRBJ1-5; D is unclear. The germline gives CDR1 MNHNY, CDR2 SVGAGI (reference sequence). This CDR3 is built from 12 residues. Trimming took off 5 bases at V and 6 bases at J, with 8 bases between the two ends. The CDR3 DNA is TGTGCCAGCAGTAGCGGGAGTCAGCCCCAGCATTTT. It is translated as CASSSGSQPQHF.

Regarding this clone: Mismatch with germline at one junction end may stem from a read error. This sequence joins TRBV9 and TRBJ1-1, with TRBD1 identical over 7 bases. Germline loops: CDR1 SGDLS, CDR2 YYNGEE. CDR3 length: 14 residues. CDR3 residues: CASKKITGDTEAFF. DNA for the CDR3: TGTGCCAGTAAAAAGATAACAGGGGACACCGAAGCTTTCTTT.

V is TRBV5-1 and J is TRBJ1-2; D remains ambiguous. The CDR3 sequence is 14 residues long. The V gene's germline CDR1 is SGHRS and CDR2 YFSETQ. Trimming took 5 bases from V and 6 from J, leaving 17 bases between them. Written as DNA, the CDR3 is TGCGCCAGCAGAATAATTAAGGACGGGGATGGCTACACCTTC. This sequence encodes CASRIIKDGDGYTF. The full variable domain, with the rest looked up from reference TRBV5-1 and TRBJ1-2, is KAGVTQTPRYLIKTRGQQVTLSCSPISGHRSVSWYQQTPGQGLQFLFEYFSETQRNKGNFPGRFSGRQFSNSRSEMNVSTLELGDSALYLCASRIIKDGDGYTFGSGTRLTVV.

The chain is built from TRBV19 and TRBJ1-1; no reliable D call. Trimming took off 3 bases at V and 5 bases at J, with 10 bases between the two ends. CDR3 length: 13 amino acids. The germline V gene has CDR1 LNHDA and CDR2 SQIVND (reference sequence). CDR3: CASSIAVGTEAFF. The CDR3 nucleotides are TGTGCCAGTAGTATTGCGGTAGGAACTGAAGCTTTCTTT. Combining the CDR3 with reference TRBV19 and TRBJ1-1 gives the whole variable domain DGGITQSPKYLFRKEGQNVTLSCEQNLNHDAMYWYRQDPGQGLRLIYYSQIVNDFQKGDIAEGYSVSREKKESFPLTVTSAQKNPTAFYLCASSIAVGTEAFFGQGTRLTVV.

CDR3 loop: CASSFQSRIDRGEQFF. The CDR3 coding sequence is TGTGCCAGCAGCTTTCAGTCAAGAATTGACAGGGGCGAGCAGTTCTTC. This rearrangement joins TRBV11-2 to TRBJ2-1, with TRBD1 matching 8 bases. Germline loops: CDR1 SGHAT, CDR2 FQNNGV. The junction had 14 bases not matched to a gene; V was cut back by 3 bases and J by 10 bases. The CDR3 has 16 amino acids.

The chain is built from TRBV12-3 or TRBV12-4 and TRBJ1-2; 9 nucleotides line up with TRBD1. CDR3 length: 13 residues. The J segment lost 5 bases and the V segment lost 3 bases, leaving 1 base of the junction unmatched. Here the CDR3 DNA reads TGTGCCAGCAGTTTCGGGACAGGGTATGGCTACACCTTC. Translating it yields CASSFGTGYGYTF.

The gene calls are TRBV29-1 and TRBJ1-1; the D gene is possibly TRBD1 (6 bases). Germline V gene data show CDR1 as SQVTM and CDR2 as ANQGSEA. The V end was cut by 1 base, the J end by 6 bases, with 12 bases between. The CDR3 contains 13 residues. CDR3 region: CSVEGTAHAEAFF. The DNA for the CDR3 is TGCAGCGTTGAAGGGACAGCACACGCTGAAGCTTTCTTT. Drawing the rest from reference TRBV29-1 and TRBJ1-1, the complete variable domain is SAVISQKPSRDICQRGTSLTIQCQVDSQVTMMFWYRQQPGQSLTLIATANQGSEATYESGFVIDKFPISRPNLTFSTLTVSNMSPEDSSIYLCSVEGTAHAEAFFGQGTRLTVV.

This chain uses TRBV6-5 with TRBJ2-1, with 14 bases identical to TRBD2. V shed 4 bases, J shed 8 bases, and the junction held 7 bases outside the gene matches. The CDR3 is 16 amino acids. Germline values: CDR1 MNHEY, CDR2 SVGAGI. CDR3 loop: CASSSPGTSGSYEQFF. The CDR3 coding sequence is TGTGCCAGCAGTTCCCCTGGGACTAGCGGGAGCTATGAGCAGTTCTTC.

The chain uses TRBV7-9 and TRBJ1-3, with D unresolved. The CDR3 consists of 17 residues. Per the germline V gene, CDR1 is SEHNR and CDR2 is FQNEAQ (reference sequence). Trimming pared 5 bases from V and 3 bases from J, leaving 20 bases between. CDR3 region: CASSRLAAKKVGNTIYF. The CDR3 nucleotides are TGTGCCAGCAGCCGACTAGCTGCTAAGAAGGTTGGAAACACCATATATTTT.

J is TRBJ1-1 and V is TRBV3-1 (or the pseudogene TRBV3-2); TRBD1 might be the D (5 bases). Looked up from germline, CDR1 is LGHDT and CDR2 is YNNKEL (reference sequence). The CDR3 spans 14 residues. Deletions cut 2 bases from V and 4 bases from J, with 11 bases between. For the CDR3, the DNA is TGTGCCAGCAGCCAATCCAGGGTGGTCACTGAAGCTTTCTTT. Its protein product is CASSQSRVVTEAFF.

The J gene is TRBJ1-2, the V gene TRBV19, with D unclear. Germline V gene sequence: CDR1 LNHDA, CDR2 SQIVND (reference sequence). The CDR3 consists of 14 residues. V lost 5 bases, J lost 8 bases, and 18 bases lay in between. DNA of the CDR3: TGTGCCAGTAGTTCGGCGGCCGCCCTTGGCGGCTACACCTTC. It is translated as CASSSAAALGGYTF.

The V gene is TRBV6-2 or TRBV6-3, the J gene TRBJ2-7, with 9 bases fitting TRBD1. Per germline, CDR1 MNHEY and CDR2 SVGEGT. CDR3 length: 17 residues. V lost 6 bases, J lost 1 base, and 13 bases stayed unmatched. The CDR3 nucleotides are TGTGCCAGCAGCCCTAAGACGACAGGGGGGGTATCCTACGAGCAGTACTTC. It specifies CASSPKTTGGVSYEQYF.

The chain links TRBV5-1 to TRBJ1-1, with D hard to call. This CDR3 comprises 15 residues. Trimming stripped 1 base from V and 0 bases from J, with 10 bases between. From germline, CDR1 is SGHRS and CDR2 YFSETQ. CDR3 residues: CASSLSGSMNTEAFF. CDR3 sequence (DNA): TGCGCCAGCAGCTTGTCAGGATCAATGAACACTGAAGCTTTCTTT. The whole variable domain, filled in from reference TRBV5-1 and TRBJ1-1, reads KAGVTQTPRYLIKTRGQQVTLSCSPISGHRSVSWYQQTPGQGLQFLFEYFSETQRNKGNFPGRFSGRQFSNSRSEMNVSTLELGDSALYLCASSLSGSMNTEAFFGQGTRLTVV.

The J gene is TRBJ2-5, the V gene TRBV3-1 (or the pseudogene TRBV3-2); TRBD2 is a possible D gene (5 bases). Trimming pared 8 bases from V and 5 bases from J, leaving 9 bases between. Per germline, CDR1 LGHDT and CDR2 YNNKEL (reference sequence). The CDR3 is 11 amino acids. The CDR3 protein is CASQTGETQYF. In DNA, the CDR3 is TGTGCCAGCCAGACGGGGGAGACCCAGTACTTC.

The V call is TRBV3-1 (or the pseudogene TRBV3-2), the J call TRBJ1-4, with no clear D. This CDR3 region has 15 residues. Looked up from germline, CDR1 is LGHDT and CDR2 is YNNKEL (reference sequence). Between the trimmed V and J ends, which lost 4 bases and 4 bases, there was a span of 13 bases. The CDR3: CASSLNRENNEKLFF. In DNA, the CDR3 is TGTGCCAGCAGCCTAAACCGAGAGAATAATGAAAAACTGTTTTTT.